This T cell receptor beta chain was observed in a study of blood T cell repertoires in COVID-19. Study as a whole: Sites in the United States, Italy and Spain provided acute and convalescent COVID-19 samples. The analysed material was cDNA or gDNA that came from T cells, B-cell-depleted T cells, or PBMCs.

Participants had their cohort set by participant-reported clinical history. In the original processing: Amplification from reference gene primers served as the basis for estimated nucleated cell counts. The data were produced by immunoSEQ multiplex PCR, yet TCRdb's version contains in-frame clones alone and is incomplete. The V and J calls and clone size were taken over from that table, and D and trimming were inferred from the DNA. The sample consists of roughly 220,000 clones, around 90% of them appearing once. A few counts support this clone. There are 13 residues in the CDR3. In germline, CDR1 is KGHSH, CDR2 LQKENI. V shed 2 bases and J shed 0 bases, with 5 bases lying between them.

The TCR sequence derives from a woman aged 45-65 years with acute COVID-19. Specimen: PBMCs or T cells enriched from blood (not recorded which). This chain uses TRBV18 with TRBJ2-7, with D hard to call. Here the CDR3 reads CASSPKSSYEQYF. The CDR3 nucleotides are TGTGCCAGCTCACCAAAGAGCTCCTACGAGCAGTACTTC.